This T cell receptor (beta chain) was sequenced during a study of blood T cells in healthy people across ages (dated by TCRdb to about 2015). With regard to the full study: In model experiments, template switching captured about one uniquely barcoded TCR beta cDNA molecule for every two T cells. Using deep sequencing normalized with unique cDNA molecular identifiers, the study measured how TCR beta repertoire diversity changes with age. Donors were grouped into four age groups: young (average about 15 years), middle-aged (39), aged (around 60) and long-lived (about 82). Donors of different ages were randomly distributed across sequencing lanes to avoid experimental bias. The study analyzed two additional independent replicas of 1 million unique cDNA reads from the same blood draw for two donors, one aged 18 to 30 and one aged 80 or older. Study-level results and caveats: Estimates of total diversity based on one million sequenced T cells were regarded as lower bounds and as underestimates. There was a strong correlation between observed TCR beta diversity and the percentage of naive T cells measured by flow cytometry. The long-lived group showed more naive CD4+ T cells, fewer expanded clones and increased TCR diversity than the aged group, suggesting age selection. As age increased, observed TCR beta diversity per million T cells dropped in a roughly linear way, and a significant reduction was already evident by age about 40. The CMV infection status of donors was not known, potentially confounding age-related changes in expanded clonotypes. Since profiling was done on bulk unsorted PBMCs, naive and antigen-experienced compartments could not be conclusively compared.

The donors were some 36 Caucasian individuals from Russia, aged roughly 6 to 95 years, who were systemically healthy. Each donor gave 8 to 10 milliliters of peripheral blood, collected into EDTA-treated Vacutainer tubes. Ficoll-Paque density-gradient centrifugation was used to isolate PBMCs, with at least 6 million per sample. Total RNA, at least 6 micrograms per sample, was extracted from PBMCs with Trizol reagent. For every donor, flow cytometry on a PBMC aliquot measured the percentage of naive CD45RAhigh/CD27high T cells. Germline trimming amounts to 5 bases on V and 3 bases on J, with 8 as the count of junction bases outside the gene matches. Taken from cysteine to phenylalanine, the CDR3 has 15 residues. The DNA shown is the 45-base CDR3, in frame from base 1. CDR1 and CDR2, per the germline V gene, are SNHLY and FYNNEI. Of note for this clonotype: What antigen it recognizes has not been identified. No much larger clone exists at a distance of one base, and base qualities are not known.

Library preparation employed 5' RACE. These reads were obtained on an Illumina HiSeq 2500. A second roughly 7 to 11 cycle PCR used a sample-barcoded 5' primer and a J-beta primer mix. A unique molecular identifier was introduced onto each TCR beta cDNA molecule by a template-switch 5' adaptor carrying 12 random nucleotides. At least 2.5 million CDR3-containing paired-end reads were obtained from each sample. First-strand cDNA synthesis was performed from all RNA using the Mint cDNA synthesis kit, with priming by a TRBC-specific oligonucleotide. Following uracil-DNA glycosylase treatment, all cDNA underwent a first 18-cycle PCR with the universal primers M1SS and BC2_uni_R. As for the authors' bioinformatics: Each sample was normalized by randomly selecting 1 million high-quality reads, each carrying a distinct molecular identifier. Instead of being binned into consensus sequences, reads with shared molecular identifiers were discarded. CDR3 identification, clonotype clustering and error correction used MiTCR with a Q25 quality threshold and the strictest error-elimination algorithm. Lower-bound total TCR beta diversity was estimated with a nonparametric unseen species model using Euler transformation. TCRdb redid the processing of the public reads, applying fastp at Q25 and MiXCR, and retained in-frame beta chains. One record per CDR3 amino acid sequence lists the most common genes and DNA. V and J calls and clone size were set by TCRdb, not the authors. This sample lists 850,000 to 1,300,000 distinct CDR3 sequences; 45% were detected once. Jointly, the top ten make up over 15% of the sample.

This sequence uses TRBV2 and TRBJ2-7; 9 junctional bases match TRBD1. This clonotype was sampled from a woman aged 60-75 years in good health. Specimen: blood. The CDR3 region has the sequence CASSSPGTGNYEQYF. The DNA is TGTGCCAGCAGTTCCCCCGGGACAGGGAACTACGAGCAGTACTTC.